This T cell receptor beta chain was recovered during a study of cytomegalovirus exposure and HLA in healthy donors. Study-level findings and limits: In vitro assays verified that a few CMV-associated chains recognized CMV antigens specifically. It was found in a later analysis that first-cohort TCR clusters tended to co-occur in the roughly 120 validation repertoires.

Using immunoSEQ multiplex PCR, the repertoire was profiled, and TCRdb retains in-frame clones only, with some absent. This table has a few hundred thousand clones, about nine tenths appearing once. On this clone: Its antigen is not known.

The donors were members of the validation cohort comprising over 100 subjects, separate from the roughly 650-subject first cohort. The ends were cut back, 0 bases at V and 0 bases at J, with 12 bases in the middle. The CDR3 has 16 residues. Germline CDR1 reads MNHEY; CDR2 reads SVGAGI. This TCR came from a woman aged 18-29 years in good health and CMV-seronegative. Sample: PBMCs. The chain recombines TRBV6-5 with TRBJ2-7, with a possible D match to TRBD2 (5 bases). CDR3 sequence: CASSYSRDTSSYEQYF. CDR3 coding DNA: TGTGCCAGCAGTTACTCGAGGGATACTAGCTCCTACGAGCAGTACTTC.